The 26 T cell receptor beta chains below come from one sample, sequenced in a study of T cell repertoires in cytomegalovirus infection. Their antigen targets remain unknown. TCRdb passed the reads through MiXCR, listing each CDR3 protein once. The data hold 800,000 to 950,000 distinct CDR3 sequences, with about 33% observed a single time. This material consisted of cultured CD8+ T cells from PBMCs, taken from culture after CMV antigen stimulation. Source of these receptors: a human donor in good health (CMV status not recorded). Some clones in this sample may be carry-over from other donors' samples.

Many counts were recorded for this clonotype. The chain employs TRBV6-1 and TRBJ2-7; D might be TRBD1 (5 bases). Germline CDR1 and CDR2: MNHNS and SASEGT. The germline V and J ends were trimmed by 1 base and 3 bases, with 10 bases remaining between them. CDR3 length: 14 amino acids. CDR3 sequence reads: CASSEGQGDYEQYF. CDR3 nucleotides: TGTGCCAGCAGTGAAGGTCAGGGTGACTACGAGCAGTACTTC.

In this sample, this clonotype turned up a few times. This chain links TRBV6-2 or TRBV6-3 with TRBJ2-1, with 16 positions matching TRBD2. Germline V gives CDR1 MNHEY, CDR2 SVGEGT. With 0 bases clipped from V and 0 bases from J, the junction kept 8 bases outside the gene matches. The CDR3 has 21 residues. The CDR3: CASSYSRIGTSGGASYNEQFF. The CDR3 DNA is TGTGCCAGCAGTTACTCGAGAATCGGGACTAGCGGGGGGGCCTCCTACAATGAGCAGTTCTTC.

This clonotype occurred a few times. The rearrangement joins TRBV10-3 to TRBJ2-3; 10 bases are a match to TRBD1. V lost 6 bases and J lost 2; bases outside the gene matches: 14. This CDR3 contains 18 residues. CDR1 ENHRY and CDR2 SYGVKD come from the germline V gene. The CDR3 DNA reads as TGTGCCATCAGAACCGGGACAGGGGACGGGCGGATCACAGATACGCAGTATTTT. Translation: CAIRTGTGDGRITDTQYF.

This CDR3 is CASSVGGAEQETQYF. CDR3 nucleotides: TGTGCCAGCAGCGTTGGGGGGGCCGAACAAGAGACCCAGTACTTC. This rearrangement joins TRBV9 to TRBJ2-5, with D possibly being TRBD2 (7 bases). CDR1 is SGDLS, CDR2 YYNGEE, per germline. Trimming removed 2 bases at V and 2 bases at J, with 13 bases between. The CDR3 runs to 15 residues. Based on the CDR3 plus reference TRBV9 and TRBJ2-5, the full variable domain is DSGVTQTPKHLITATGQRVTLRCSPRSGDLSVYWYQQSLDQGLQFLIQYYNGEERAKGNILERFSAQQFPDLHSELNLSSLELGDSALYFCASSVGGAEQETQYFGPGTRLLVL.

This clonotype came up many times. V gene TRBV6-2 or TRBV6-3 combines with J gene TRBJ2-1; 12 bases match TRBD1. This CDR3 is 17 amino acids long. CDR1 is MNHEY and CDR2 is SVGEGT in the germline V gene. Losses at the gene ends were 2 bases for V and 4 bases for J; bases not matched to a gene: 6. Here the CDR3 reads CASSYEGQGAGYNEQFF. The CDR3 coding sequence is TGTGCCAGCAGTTACGAGGGACAGGGGGCAGGTTACAATGAGCAGTTCTTC.

This clonotype was seen only a few times. This chain joins TRBV19 and TRBJ2-3, with 8 bases lining up with TRBD1. The germline V gene encodes CDR1 LNHDA and CDR2 SQIVND (reference sequence). The CDR3 spans 17 residues. With 0 bases clipped from V and 2 bases from J, the junction kept 7 bases outside the gene matches. The DNA for the CDR3 is TGTGCCAGTAGTATAGACCCAACGACAGGGGACACAGATACGCAGTATTTT. Translated: CASSIDPTTGDTDTQYF. The full variable domain, in which reference TRBV19 and TRBJ2-3 provide the parts outside the CDR3, is DGGITQSPKYLFRKEGQNVTLSCEQNLNHDAMYWYRQDPGQGLRLIYYSQIVNDFQKGDIAEGYSVSREKKESFPLTVTSAQKNPTAFYLCASSIDPTTGDTDTQYFGPGTRLTVL.

The genes are TRBV27 and TRBJ1-4; no firm D call. CDR3 length: 12 residues. Germline assignment: CDR1 MNHEY and CDR2 SMNVEV (reference sequence). V gave up 6 bases and J gave up 11 bases, with 13 bases separating them. The chain's CDR3 is CASSRASGKLFF. Written as DNA, the CDR3 is TGTGCCAGCAGCCGGGCCTCTGGGAAACTGTTTTTT. Full variable domain (missing parts from reference TRBV27 and TRBJ1-4): EAQVTQNPRYLITVTGKKLTVTCSQNMNHEYMSWYRQDPGLGLRQIYYSMNVEVTDKGDVPEGYKVSRKEKRNFPLILESPSPNQTSLYFCASSRASGKLFFGSGTQLSVL.

The chain joins TRBV15 to TRBJ2-5; TRBD2 matches 9 bases. V was pared by 1 base and J by 2 bases, with 5 bases of the junction left unmatched. The CDR3 covers 16 residues. Germline lookup yields CDR1 LNHNV and CDR2 YYDKDF (reference sequence). The CDR3 region has the DNA TGTGCCACCAGCAGAGGAGCGGGGGGCCCACAAGAGACCCAGTACTTC. Protein sequence: CATSRGAGGPQETQYF.

There are a few counts of this clonotype. The rearrangement uses TRBV15 and TRBJ2-5; TRBD2 matches 10 bases. Trimming at V came to 3 bases and at J to 5 bases, leaving 9 bases not matched to a gene. The CDR3 covers 16 residues. Germline values: CDR1 LNHNV, CDR2 YYDKDF (reference sequence). The CDR3 bases are TGTGCCACCAGCAGTAGTCTAGCGGGGGACAGTGAGACCCAGTACTTC. Amino acids: CATSSSLAGDSETQYF.

This rearrangement joins TRBV7-9 to TRBJ2-2; the match to TRBD1 covers 7 bases. The CDR3 is 16 amino acids. Per germline, CDR1 SEHNR and CDR2 FQNEAQ (reference sequence). J gave up 0 bases and V 5 bases, and 6 bases lay outside the gene matches. CDR3 DNA: TGTGCCAGCAGCCCACCAGGGGGACCGAACACCGGGGAGCTGTTTTTT. Its translation: CASSPPGGPNTGELFF.

This clonotype was seen a handful of times. The chain joins TRBV6-4 to TRBJ2-1; D not certain. V lost 0 bases and J lost 8, with 17 bases in between. CDR3 size: 16 residues. The germline V gene encodes CDR1 MRHNA and CDR2 SNTAGT. As DNA, the CDR3 is TGTGCCAGCAGTGACTCGGGTACGTTAGTTGGCGATGAGCAGTTCTTC. It yields the protein CASSDSGTLVGDEQFF.

This clonotype showed up just a few times. V usage is TRBV19 and J usage is TRBJ1-1; D is undetermined. The length of the CDR3 is 15 residues. The ends were cut back, 5 bases at V and 0 bases at J, with 13 bases in the middle. CDR1 and CDR2 from the germline V gene are LNHDA and SQIVND (reference sequence). The CDR3 is CASSPVSDLNTEAFF. The CDR3 coding sequence is TGTGCCAGTAGTCCGGTCAGTGACCTGAACACTGAAGCTTTCTTT.

Notes on this clonotype: A read error may explain this, as a much larger clone is one base away. The chain joins TRBV6-2 or TRBV6-3 to TRBJ2-7; 8 nucleotides align to TRBD1. The V gene end was trimmed by 6 bases and the J gene end by 6 bases; junction bases not matched to a gene: 4. The CDR3 is made up of 12 amino acids. CDR1 is MNHEY, CDR2 SVGEGT, per germline. The CDR3 loop reads CASSRTGSEQYV. The DNA for the CDR3 is TGTGCCAGCAGCCGGACAGGGAGCGAGCAGTACGTC.

A word on this clonotype: One end of the junction does not line up with germline, which may come from a read error. The rearrangement joins TRBV5-5 to TRBJ1-6; possible D gene TRBD1, 5 bases. CDR3 length equals 12 residues. Germline V gene lookup returns CDR1 SGHKS and CDR2 YYEKEE (reference sequence). The DNA of the CDR3 is TGTGTCAGCAGCTTGCCGGGGCCACCCCTCCACTTT. Residues: CVSSLPGPPLHF.

This chain links TRBV6-6 with TRBJ2-5, with D perhaps TRBD2 (7 bases). There are 15 residues in the CDR3. CDR1 is MNHNY, CDR2 SVGAGI, per germline (reference sequence). The V gene lost 2 bases and the J gene lost 5 bases, with 15 bases spanning the gap. The CDR3 DNA follows: TGTGCCAGCAGTTACGTCTGGGGGCGGGAGGAGACCCAGTACTTC. Its translation: CASSYVWGREETQYF.

Ten or more counts support this clonotype. The chain recombines TRBV5-4 with TRBJ1-2, with 7 bases matching TRBD1. Per germline, CDR1 SGHNT and CDR2 YYREEE (reference sequence). V shed 4 bases and J 4 bases; nucleotides not matched to a gene: 7. The CDR3 is 14 residues long. The CDR3, as DNA: TGTGCCAGCAGCCTCCAGGGGGTATCCTATGGCTACACCTTC. Its protein product is CASSLQGVSYGYTF.

In this sample, this clonotype turned up a few times. The rearrangement uses TRBV27 and TRBJ1-6; D perhaps matches TRBD1 (5 bases). CDR3 length: 16 residues. V dropped 5 bases and J dropped 7 bases, with 18 bases sitting between them. Germline V gene sequence: CDR1 MNHEY, CDR2 SMNVEV (reference sequence). CDR3 sequence reads: CASSPGTAVTNSPLHF. CDR3 DNA: TGTGCCAGCAGTCCAGGGACGGCAGTAACCAATTCACCCCTCCACTTT.

The chain carries TRBV19 and TRBJ2-5, with D unresolved. V was pared by 2 bases and J by 2 bases, with 6 bases between. Germline-derived CDR1 and CDR2 are LNHDA and SQIVND (reference sequence). The CDR3 totals 13 residues. The CDR3 nucleotides read TGTGCCAGTAGTATACTCAGTCAAGAGACCCAGTACTTC. Its translation is CASSILSQETQYF.

The V and J genes are TRBV29-1 and TRBJ1-1, with D possibly matching TRBD1 (5 bases). V dropped 5 bases and J dropped 0 bases, with 13 bases sitting between them. The CDR3 length is 14 residues. The germline gives CDR1 SQVTM, CDR2 ANQGSEA. The CDR3 DNA reads TGCAGCGTTATCGGGGGATTCATGAACACTGAAGCTTTCTTT. This translates into CSVIGGFMNTEAFF.

This sequence joins TRBV7-9 and TRBJ1-1; D is ambiguous. This CDR3 region has 14 residues. Germline values: CDR1 SEHNR, CDR2 FQNEAQ (reference sequence). The germline V and J ends were trimmed by 4 bases and 8 bases, with 17 bases remaining between them. The CDR3 reads CASSSPSAALEAFF. The CDR3 DNA reads TGTGCCAGCAGCTCCCCCTCGGCTGCGCTGGAAGCTTTCTTT.

This sequence joins TRBV28 and TRBJ2-7; D is possibly TRBD2 (5 bases). The ends were cut back, 2 bases at V and 7 bases at J, with 12 bases in the middle. From germline, CDR1 is MDHEN and CDR2 SYDVKM. The CDR3 is 13 residues long. CDR3 region: CASSLEFSGEQYV. As DNA, the CDR3 is TGTGCCAGCAGTTTAGAATTCTCGGGGGAGCAGTACGTC.

The rearrangement joins TRBV6-5 to TRBJ2-1; D may be TRBD1 or TRBD2 (5 bases each). This CDR3 region has 16 residues. CDR1 and CDR2 from the germline V gene are MNHEY and SVGAGI. Trimming stripped 0 bases from V and 8 bases from J, with 17 bases between. CDR3 DNA sequence: TGTGCCAGCAGTTACTCGAAGGACACATCCGGGGATGAGCAGTTCTTC. This sequence encodes CASSYSKDTSGDEQFF.

V and J are TRBV27 and TRBJ2-5; the D is unclear. This CDR3 is 13 amino acids long. Germline V CDR1 and CDR2: MNHEY, SMNVEV (reference sequence). V was cut by 4 bases and J by 2 bases, with 8 bases left in between. In nucleotides, the CDR3 is TGTGCCAGCAGTTCCTATAAACAAGAGACCCAGTACTTC. Translating gives CASSSYKQETQYF.

This clonotype was picked up a small number of times. The CDR3 sequence: CASSPWTSGVWEQFF. The CDR3 bases are TGTGCCAGCAGCCCTTGGACTAGCGGGGTATGGGAGCAGTTCTTC. This chain connects TRBV5-5 to TRBJ2-1; 12 bases agree with TRBD2. CDR1 and CDR2 (germline): SGHKS, YYEKEE (reference sequence). This CDR3 is built from 15 residues. V shed 4 bases and J 10 bases; nucleotides not matched to a gene: 9.

The V and J genes are TRBV7-6 and TRBJ2-1, with D perhaps matching TRBD1 (6 bases). V was clipped by 5 bases and J by 8 bases, with 16 bases between them. The length of the CDR3 is 14 residues. Per germline, CDR1 SGHVS and CDR2 FNYEAQ. CDR3 amino acids: CASSAPGADHEQFF. The CDR3 bases are TGTGCCAGCAGCGCCCCAGGGGCAGACCATGAGCAGTTCTTC.

This clonotype has a count of ten or more. The chain links TRBV7-8 to TRBJ2-5; 9 bases agree with TRBD2. CDR1 is SGHVS and CDR2 is FQNEAQ in the germline V gene. CDR3 length: 16 residues. Germline trimming cut 5 bases from V and 4 bases from J; bases unmatched to any gene: 11. CDR3 nucleotides: TGTGCCAGCAGCCCCGCTCGAAGTAGCGGGGGAGAGACCCAGTACTTC. This gives the protein CASSPARSSGGETQYF.